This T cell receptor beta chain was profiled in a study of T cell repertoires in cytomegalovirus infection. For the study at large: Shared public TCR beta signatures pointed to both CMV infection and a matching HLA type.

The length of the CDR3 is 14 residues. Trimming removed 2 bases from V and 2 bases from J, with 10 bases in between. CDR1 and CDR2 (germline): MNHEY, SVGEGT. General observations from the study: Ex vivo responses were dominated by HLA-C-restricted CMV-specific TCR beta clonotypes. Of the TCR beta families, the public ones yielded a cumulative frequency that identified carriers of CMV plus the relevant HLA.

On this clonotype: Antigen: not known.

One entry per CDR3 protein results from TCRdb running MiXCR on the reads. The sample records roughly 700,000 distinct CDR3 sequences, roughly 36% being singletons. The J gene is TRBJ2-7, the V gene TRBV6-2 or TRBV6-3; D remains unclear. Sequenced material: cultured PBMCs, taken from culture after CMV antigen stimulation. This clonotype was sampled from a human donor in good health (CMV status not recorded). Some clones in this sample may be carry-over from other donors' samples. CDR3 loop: CASSYPATTYEQYF. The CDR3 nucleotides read TGTGCCAGCAGTTACCCCGCAACTACCTACGAGCAGTACTTC.